This note documents a single TCR beta chain sequence. The antigen is unknown. This sample is part of a study of glioma-infiltrating T cells after dendritic cell vaccination. Points from the study as a whole: TCR clonality showed no direct relationship with survival.

Deletions cut 1 base from V and 5 bases from J, with 15 bases between. This CDR3 is 15 amino acids long. The germline gives CDR1 SGHTA, CDR2 FQGNSA. Sequenced by immunoSEQ multiplex PCR; TCRdb stores in-frame clones only, minus some. The table has about 92,000 clones, around 84% seen once; the top ten hold 15% to 18%. The chain carries TRBV7-2 and TRBJ2-7; D is possibly TRBD1 (6 bases). Specimen: blood, collected before dendritic cell vaccination. This receptor was obtained from a human donor with glioblastoma. In nucleotides, the CDR3 is TGTGCCAGCAGCTTAGAAGGCAGGGGAGTCGACGAGCAGTACTTC. This gives the protein CASSLEGRGVDEQYF. Looking up the rest from reference TRBV7-2 and TRBJ2-7 gives the full variable domain: GAGVSQSPSNKVTEKGKDVELRCDPISGHTALYWYRQSLGQGLEFLIYFQGNSAPDKSGLPSDRFSAERTGGSVSTLTIQRTQQEDSAVYLCASSLEGRGVDEQYFGPGTRLTVT.